Following are 22 T cell receptor beta chains from one sample sequenced in a study of cytomegalovirus exposure and HLA in healthy donors. PCR involved 60 Vbeta and 13 Jbeta primers. Assay used: immunoSEQ multiplex PCR; TCRdb lists only in-frame clones, some missing. Among nearly 200,000 clones listed, approximately 87% were seen once. Sequenced: PBMCs. All receptors come from a man aged 25 to 40 in good health and CMV-seronegative.

The rearrangement uses TRBV19 and TRBJ1-1; TRBD1 agrees at 8 bases. With 6 bases clipped from V and 9 bases from J, the junction kept 9 bases outside the gene matches. This CDR3 comprises 13 residues. The germline V gene encodes CDR1 LNHDA and CDR2 SQIVND (reference sequence). The CDR3 nucleotides are TGTGCCAGTAGCCTCTCCGGACAGGGACAAGCTTTCTTT. Protein: CASSLSGQGQAFF.

The rearrangement uses TRBV6-5 and TRBJ2-3, with a possible D match to TRBD2 (6 bases). Germline V gene data show CDR1 as MNHEY and CDR2 as SVGAGI. The CDR3 totals 15 residues. Trimming took off 5 bases at V and 3 bases at J, with 15 bases between the two ends. The CDR3 region is CASSLKRAGTDTQYF. The CDR3 DNA reads TGTGCCAGCAGTCTCAAGCGGGCGGGGACAGATACGCAGTATTTT.

The chain joins TRBV5-4 to TRBJ1-2; no clear D. The CDR3 is 15 amino acids. In germline, CDR1 is SGHNT, CDR2 YYREEE (reference sequence). Deletions cut 3 bases from V and 4 bases from J, with 16 bases between. The CDR3 is CASSSMGNEGYGYTF. The CDR3 DNA reads as TGTGCCAGCAGCTCAATGGGCAACGAGGGCTATGGCTACACCTTC. The entire variable domain, with the rest obtained from reference TRBV5-4 and TRBJ1-2, is as follows: ETGVTQSPTHLIKTRGQQVTLRCSSQSGHNTVSWYQQALGQGPQFIFQYYREEENGRGNFPPRFSGLQFPNYSSELNVNALELDDSALYLCASSSMGNEGYGYTFGSGTRLTVV.

This clone appeared a single time. The gene calls are TRBV2 and TRBJ2-7; D is uncertain. Germline lookup yields CDR1 SNHLY and CDR2 FYNNEI. The length of the CDR3 is 9 residues. V shed 8 bases and J shed 5 bases, with 4 bases lying between them. The CDR3 region has the DNA TGTGCCAGCGGGCACGAGCAGTACTTC. This sequence encodes CASGHEQYF.

The chain combines TRBV6-4 with TRBJ1-2; TRBD1 matches 7 bases. Germline CDR1 and CDR2: MRHNA and SNTAGT. This CDR3 comprises 13 residues. The ends lost 6 bases at V and 4 bases at J; junction bases unmatched: 5. In DNA form, the CDR3 reads TGTGCCAGCAGAGGGGACAGTTCCTATGGCTACACCTTC. Encoded protein: CASRGDSSYGYTF.

The chain uses TRBV7-2 and TRBJ2-7; D perhaps matches TRBD2 (5 bases). V gave up 1 base and J gave up 5 bases, with 12 bases separating them. Germline loops: CDR1 SGHTA, CDR2 FQGNSA. The CDR3 loop spans 14 amino acids. The chain's CDR3 is CASSLVGDIDEQYF. The CDR3 coding sequence is TGTGCCAGCAGCTTAGTGGGAGATATCGACGAGCAGTACTTC.

The rearrangement uses TRBV5-1 and TRBJ2-7; D unclear. V was trimmed by 4 bases and J by 6 bases, leaving 20 bases between them. CDR3 size: 15 residues. CDR1 and CDR2 from the germline V gene are SGHRS and YFSETQ. As DNA, the CDR3 is TGCGCCAGCAGCGTCGGAAGTCTCCTTCGGGTCGAGCAGTACTTC. It is translated as CASSVGSLLRVEQYF.

The genes are TRBV18 and TRBJ1-2, with D perhaps matching TRBD1 (5 bases). With 3 bases removed from V and 4 bases from J, the gap between germline ends came to 12 bases. Germline V gene sequence: CDR1 KGHSH, CDR2 LQKENI. This CDR3 spans 14 amino acids. In DNA, the CDR3 is TGTGCCAGCTCACCCCCGGGACTGAGCTATGGCTACACCTTC. This encodes CASSPPGLSYGYTF.

The chain combines TRBV27 with TRBJ2-3, with TRBD2 matching 7 bases. This CDR3 is built from 14 residues. J lost 5 bases, V lost 4 bases, and 6 bases had no gene match. Germline CDR1 MNHEY, CDR2 SMNVEV (reference sequence). CDR3 amino acids: CASSSQREVDTQYF. In DNA, the CDR3 is TGTGCCAGCAGTTCCCAGCGGGAAGTAGATACGCAGTATTTT.

As DNA, the CDR3 is TGTGCCAGCAGGGCGGACAGGGGTGGATCACCCCTCCACTTT. This sequence encodes CASRADRGGSPLHF. J is TRBJ1-6 and V is TRBV6-5; 9 bases map to TRBD1. CDR3 length equals 14 residues. Per the germline V gene, CDR1 is MNHEY and CDR2 is SVGAGI. Losses at the gene ends were 6 bases for V and 10 bases for J; bases not matched to a gene: 7.

This rearrangement joins TRBV7-2 to TRBJ2-6, with D possibly being TRBD1 (5 bases). V was cut by 1 base and J by 2 bases, with 9 bases left in between. This CDR3 is 16 amino acids long. The V gene's germline CDR1 is SGHTA and CDR2 FQGNSA. The CDR3 loop reads CASSLEPGPGANVLTF. The DNA of the CDR3 is TGTGCCAGCAGCTTAGAACCAGGGCCTGGGGCCAACGTCCTGACTTTC.

This clone occurred a few times. The chain combines TRBV30 with TRBJ2-1; possible D gene TRBD1, 6 bases. This CDR3 region has 12 residues. Germline V gene lookup returns CDR1 GTSNPN and CDR2 SVGIG (reference sequence). Trimming shortened V by 5 bases and J by 2 bases, and 7 bases separated the two germline ends. The CDR3 nucleotides read TGTGCCTGGGGACAGCCCTACAATGAGCAGTTCTTC. Amino acids: CAWGQPYNEQFF.

This clone was picked up a small number of times. The genes are TRBV6-6 and TRBJ1-5; D is perhaps TRBD1 (6 bases). CDR3 length equals 15 residues. CDR1 is MNHNY, CDR2 SVGAGI, per germline (reference sequence). Trimming took off 5 bases at V and 6 bases at J, with 17 bases between the two ends. The CDR3 DNA follows: TGTGCCAGCAGTGGGACAACACCTATTATTCAGCCCCAGCATTTT. It specifies CASSGTTPIIQPQHF.

V gene TRBV21-1 combines with J gene TRBJ1-5; the D call of TRBD1 is as the table states it, not checked on the DNA. TRBV21-1 is described as a pseudogene. The CDR3 sequence is 13 residues long. CDR3 sequence reads: CASREQGDQPQHF. CDR3 sequence (DNA): TGTGCCAGCAGGGAACAGGGGGACCAGCCCCAGCATTTT.

In its sample, this clone was seen once. This chain uses TRBV28 with TRBJ2-1, with D possibly being TRBD2 (7 bases). This CDR3 is built from 15 residues. The germline V gene encodes CDR1 MDHEN and CDR2 SYDVKM. Deletions cut 5 bases from V and 6 bases from J, with 17 bases between. CDR3 loop: CASSGGGGLRNEQFF. CDR3 bases: TGTGCCAGCAGTGGGGGCGGGGGACTCCGCAATGAGCAGTTCTTC.

The chain joins TRBV6-5 to TRBJ1-1, with TRBD1 identical over 9 bases. This CDR3 spans 15 amino acids. Looked up from germline, CDR1 is MNHEY and CDR2 is SVGAGI. Germline trimming cut 6 bases from V and 3 bases from J; bases unmatched to any gene: 8. CDR3 sequence (DNA): TGTGCCAGCAGGCTGACAGGGGGTGGTGACACTGAAGCTTTCTTT. Translated: CASRLTGGGDTEAFF.

The chain uses TRBV18 and TRBJ2-7; 8 bases map to TRBD2. The CDR3 consists of 17 residues. J lost 0 bases, V lost 2 bases, and 9 bases had no gene match. The germline V gene has CDR1 KGHSH and CDR2 LQKENI. CDR3 sequence: CASSPDSGGGTSYEQYF. The CDR3 bases are TGTGCCAGCTCACCAGATTCCGGCGGGGGGACCTCCTACGAGCAGTACTTC.

Note on this clone: The same CDR3 arises from other DNA sequences in this sample as well. V gene TRBV15 combines with J gene TRBJ2-7; 9 nucleotides align to TRBD1. After removal of 0 bases from V and 2 bases from J, the junction contained 11 bases not matched to a gene. The CDR3 runs 18 residues. Germline assignment: CDR1 LNHNV and CDR2 YYDKDF (reference sequence). The CDR3 nucleotides are TGTGCCACCAGCAGAGACGGTATCGGGACAGGGCGTACCTACGAGCAGTACTTC. It translates to CATSRDGIGTGRTYEQYF.

The V and J genes are TRBV12-5 and TRBJ2-3; 11 positions agree with TRBD2. CDR1 is LGHNT, CDR2 FRNRAP, per germline. There are 15 residues in the CDR3. Losses at the gene ends were 6 bases for V and 4 bases for J; bases not matched to a gene: 6. The CDR3 is CASGLAGGWADTQYF. The CDR3 coding sequence is TGTGCTAGTGGCTTAGCGGGGGGGTGGGCAGATACGCAGTATTTT.

The chain couples TRBV7-9 to TRBJ2-5; D is uncertain. The length of the CDR3 is 14 residues. V lost 4 bases, J lost 1 base, and 10 bases lay in between. Per the germline V gene, CDR1 is SEHNR and CDR2 is FQNEAQ (reference sequence). Here the CDR3 reads CASSWSRFQETQYF. As DNA, the CDR3 is TGTGCCAGCAGCTGGAGTAGGTTCCAAGAGACCCAGTACTTC.

The J gene is TRBJ2-7, the V gene TRBV11-2; D unresolved. Germline V gene sequence: CDR1 SGHAT, CDR2 FQNNGV. Trimming took off 4 bases at V and 7 bases at J, with 14 bases between the two ends. CDR3 length equals 13 residues. The DNA of the CDR3 is TGTGCCAGCAGCTCCAGATGGAGTAAGGAGCAGTACTTC. Translating gives CASSSRWSKEQYF.

The chain employs TRBV15 and TRBJ2-1; 7 bases are shared with TRBD1. The CDR3 spans 14 residues. Germline lookup yields CDR1 LNHNV and CDR2 YYDKDF (reference sequence). V lost 1 base and J lost 7; bases outside the gene matches: 4. Here the CDR3 DNA reads TGTGCCACCAGCAGAGGGGCAGGGGGTAATGAGCAGTTCTTC. This codes for CATSRGAGGNEQFF.